This T cell receptor beta chain was found in a study of T-cell memory formation after mild COVID-19. From the 5' RACE reads, TCRdb called clonotypes with MiXCR, one entry per CDR3 protein. The sample holds 45,000 to 65,000 distinct CDR3 sequences; 9.3% are singletons and the top ten take approximately 12%. Germline CDR1 is SGHTA and CDR2 is FQGNSA. This CDR3 contains 15 residues. V was shortened by 1 base and J by 0 bases, with 9 bases between the two germline ends. The gene calls are TRBV7-2 and TRBJ1-1; D unclear. The source material was PBMCs or a T cell subset sorted from them (not recorded which). The source of this sequence is an adult woman who had mild COVID-19 (a few samples of this study predate the infection). Cell type and time point are not known. CDR3 coding DNA: TGTGCCAGCAGCTTAGACCCGGTAATGAACACTGAAGCTTTCTTT. It is translated as CASSLDPVMNTEAFF.